The rows below give T cell receptor beta chains drawn from one sample of a study of T cell responses to AZD1222 COVID-19 vaccine. TCRdb's table, derived via immunoSEQ multiplex PCR, lists solely in-frame clones and lacks some. The sample shows around 86,000 clones, roughly 89% of them seen only once. The starting material was peripheral blood, obtained on day 0 of AZD1222 vaccination. These receptors originate from an adult in good health. Both conserved end residues are part of each CDR3.

v_gene: TRBV6-2/TRBV6-3
j_gene: TRBJ2-1
CDR3aa: CASSTTDRRQFF

v_gene: TRBV7-2
j_gene: TRBJ1-5
CDR3aa: CASSPGQSPNQPQHF

v_gene: TRBV27
j_gene: TRBJ1-1
CDR3aa: CASSYSSREVWNTEAFF

v_gene: TRBV19
j_gene: TRBJ2-1
CDR3aa: CASSIWQSSYNEQFF

v_gene: TRBV3-1/TRBV3-2
j_gene: TRBJ1-1
CDR3aa: CASSQDIGQGGTEAFF

v_gene: TRBV7-6
j_gene: TRBJ2-3
CDR3aa: CASSSRQGADTQYF

v_gene: TRBV5-1
j_gene: TRBJ1-2
CDR3aa: CASSSEVVYGYTF

v_gene: TRBV5-1
j_gene: TRBJ1-5
CDR3aa: CASSLGGLGNQPQHF

v_gene: TRBV5-1
j_gene: TRBJ2-5
CDR3aa: CASSSRVGETQYF

v_gene: TRBV19
j_gene: TRBJ1-1
CDR3aa: CASSLGRIEAFF